The next 32 T cell receptor beta chains were all read from a single sample in a study of T-cell memory formation after mild COVID-19. TCRdb reanalysed the 5' RACE reads using MiXCR and keeps one entry per CDR3 protein. The table lists around 200,000 distinct CDR3 sequences, less than 20% of them singletons. Material for sequencing was PBMCs or a T cell subset sorted from them (not recorded which). These receptors all come from a man aged 18-30 years who had mild COVID-19 (a few samples of this study predate the infection). Cell type and time point are not known.

DNA for the CDR3: TGTGCCACCAGTCGCGGGGGTAGGGACACTGAAGCTTTCTTT. Translated, it gives CATSRGGRDTEAFF. The genes are TRBV5-4 and TRBJ1-1; D is possibly TRBD1 (5 bases). CDR3 size: 14 residues. V was clipped by 9 bases and J by 3 bases, with 18 bases between them. CDR1 is SGHNT and CDR2 is YYREEE in the germline V gene (reference sequence).

The V and J genes are TRBV2 and TRBJ1-1; D is unresolved. CDR1 and CDR2 (germline): SNHLY, FYNNEI. V lost 6 bases to trimming and J lost 5 bases, with 13 bases between them. The CDR3 covers 13 residues. CDR3 residues: CASRGLVLTEAFF. The CDR3 DNA sequence: TGTGCCAGCAGGGGCCTAGTACTGACTGAAGCTTTCTTT.

V gene TRBV20-1 combines with J gene TRBJ2-3; TRBD2 matches 13 bases. From germline, CDR1 is DFQATT and CDR2 SNEGSKA (reference sequence). The CDR3 contains 15 residues. J lost 7 bases, V lost 1 base, and 5 bases had no gene match. The CDR3 loop reads CSARGTSGGQNTQYF. The DNA for the CDR3 is TGCAGTGCTAGAGGGACTAGCGGGGGCCAGAATACGCAGTATTTT.

The CDR3 DNA reads TGTGCCAGCAGTCCCTCGCGGGGGCAAAATGAGCAGTTCTTC. This sequence encodes CASSPSRGQNEQFF. The gene calls are TRBV6-6 and TRBJ2-1, with TRBD2 as a possible D gene (7 bases). The CDR3 loop spans 14 amino acids. The V end was cut by 5 bases, the J end by 7 bases, with 15 bases between. CDR1 is MNHNY and CDR2 is SVGAGI in the germline V gene (reference sequence).

V gene TRBV7-2 combines with J gene TRBJ2-4; the match to TRBD1 covers 8 bases. The V and J ends lost 4 bases and 3 bases, in that order; junction bases with no gene match: 5. Germline V gene sequence: CDR1 SGHTA, CDR2 FQGNSA. This CDR3 has 15 amino acids. The CDR3 region has the DNA TGTGCCAGCAGCTATGTGGACAGGGTCAAAAACATTCAGTACTTC. It translates to CASSYVDRVKNIQYF.

The chain combines TRBV6-5 with TRBJ1-2, with TRBD1 matching over 7 bases. V shed 2 bases and J 2 bases; nucleotides not matched to a gene: 2. Germline V CDR1 and CDR2: MNHEY, SVGAGI. The CDR3 has 14 residues. The CDR3 DNA sequence: TGTGCCAGCAGTTACAACAGGGGCAACTATGGCTACACCTTC. Translated: CASSYNRGNYGYTF.

This clonotype appeared a few times. The rearrangement uses TRBV20-1 and TRBJ2-4, with TRBD1 as a possible D gene (5 bases). Germline V gene sequence: CDR1 DFQATT, CDR2 SNEGSKA (reference sequence). Trimming removed 3 bases from V and 1 base from J, with 13 bases in between. CDR3 length: 15 residues. CDR3 in amino acids: CSARYRPLAKNIQYF. DNA of the CDR3: TGCAGTGCTAGGTACAGGCCCCTGGCCAAAAACATTCAGTACTTC.

The chain couples TRBV5-1 to TRBJ2-3; a possible D gene is TRBD2 (6 bases). Germline CDR1 is SGHRS and CDR2 is YFSETQ. The CDR3 is made up of 14 amino acids. V was clipped by 5 bases and J by 2 bases, with 12 bases between them. This CDR3 reads CASSSSGYTDTQYF. The DNA of the CDR3 is TGCGCCAGCAGTTCGAGCGGGTACACAGATACGCAGTATTTT.

A few counts support this clonotype. This chain links TRBV24-1 with TRBJ1-5; TRBD1 aligns across 7 bases. Germline assignment: CDR1 KGHDR and CDR2 SFDVKD. V shed 9 bases and J 5 bases; nucleotides not matched to a gene: 9. This CDR3 has 14 residues. This CDR3 reads CATPFPQGDQPQHF. Here the CDR3 DNA reads TGTGCCACCCCTTTCCCGCAGGGGGATCAGCCCCAGCATTTT.

The chain joins TRBV7-2 to TRBJ1-2; D gene unclear. The CDR3 runs to 13 residues. Trimming shortened V by 4 bases and J by 8 bases, and 14 bases separated the two germline ends. Germline V gives CDR1 SGHTA, CDR2 FQGNSA. CDR3: CASSSPTGMGYTF. For the CDR3, the DNA is TGTGCCAGCAGCTCTCCAACTGGCATGGGCTACACCTTC.

The chain couples TRBV4-1 to TRBJ1-1, with a possible D match to TRBD1 (6 bases). Germline CDR1 reads MGHRA; CDR2 reads YSYEKL. The CDR3 loop spans 16 amino acids. V gave up 4 bases and J gave up 2 bases, with 17 bases separating them. This CDR3 reads CASSRFGGGRNTEAFF. The DNA of the CDR3 is TGCGCCAGCAGCCGATTTGGCGGGGGGCGTAACACTGAAGCTTTCTTT.

This chain links TRBV20-1 with TRBJ2-7; 7 nucleotides align to TRBD1. From germline, CDR1 is DFQATT and CDR2 SNEGSKA (reference sequence). V was pared by 1 base and J by 0 bases, with 3 bases of the junction left unmatched. The CDR3 is made up of 14 amino acids. The CDR3 DNA follows: TGCAGTGCTAGAGGGGGGACAGTCTCCTACGAGCAGTACTTC. It encodes CSARGGTVSYEQYF.

This clonotype was detected only a few times. The V gene is TRBV11-2, the J gene TRBJ2-7, with TRBD2 matching 12 bases. From germline, CDR1 is SGHAT and CDR2 FQNNGV. The CDR3 runs 13 residues. The junction had 4 bases not matched to a gene; V was cut back by 6 bases and J by 7 bases. CDR3 loop: CASRVLAGGEQYF. The CDR3 DNA is TGTGCCAGCAGGGTACTAGCGGGAGGAGAGCAGTACTTC.

The chain links TRBV6-5 to TRBJ2-3, with D maybe TRBD1 (6 bases). Trimming shortened V by 6 bases and J by 2 bases, and 9 bases separated the two germline ends. CDR1 MNHEY and CDR2 SVGAGI come from the germline V gene. This CDR3 has 13 residues. The CDR3 loop reads CASRQGPTDTQYF. DNA for the CDR3: TGTGCCAGCAGACAGGGACCCACAGATACGCAGTATTTT.

This chain joins TRBV29-1 and TRBJ2-7; no reliable D call. Looked up from germline, CDR1 is SQVTM and CDR2 is ANQGSEA. The V end lost 6 bases, the J end lost 2 bases, and 14 bases lay between the germline ends. The CDR3 totals 13 residues. CDR3 nucleotides: TGCAGCGTCCGAGACCCGGCGGCCTACGAGCAGTACTTC. Its translation: CSVRDPAAYEQYF.

This clonotype was found a few times. The J gene is TRBJ2-7, the V gene TRBV29-1; TRBD2 is a possible D gene (6 bases). The V gene lost 4 bases and the J gene lost 2 bases, with 18 bases spanning the gap. The CDR3 covers 15 residues. The V gene's germline CDR1 is SQVTM and CDR2 ANQGSEA. Written as DNA, the CDR3 is TGCAGCGTTGGAATGGCAGGGAGGTTCGCCTACGAGCAGTACTTC. Its protein is CSVGMAGRFAYEQYF.

This chain joins TRBV7-9 and TRBJ1-1; D gene unclear. V lost 6 bases to trimming and J lost 1 base, with 12 bases between them. The CDR3 runs 14 residues. In germline, CDR1 is SEHNR, CDR2 FQNEAQ (reference sequence). CDR3 sequence (DNA): TGTGCCAGCAGTTCTTTCACTCAGAACACTGAAGCTTTCTTT. This encodes CASSSFTQNTEAFF.

This clonotype turned up a few times. The chain links TRBV7-2 to TRBJ2-3; 7 nucleotides line up with TRBD2. This CDR3 has 15 amino acids. V was clipped by 0 bases and J by 4 bases; unmatched bases: 4. Germline CDR1 is SGHTA and CDR2 is FQGNSA. CDR3: CASSLAGGSADTQYF. DNA for the CDR3: TGTGCCAGCAGCTTAGCGGGGGGGTCCGCAGATACGCAGTATTTT.

The count of this clonotype is one. The CDR3 protein is CASSQRTGNYGYTF. The CDR3 coding sequence is TGTGCCAGCAGCCAAAGGACAGGGAACTATGGCTACACCTTC. The V gene is TRBV3-1, the J gene TRBJ1-2, with 8 bases lining up with TRBD1. The germline CDR1 and CDR2 sequences are LGHDT and YNNKEL (reference sequence). J gave up 2 bases and V 2 bases, and 1 base lay outside the gene matches. The CDR3 consists of 14 residues.

This clonotype was counted only a few times. The chain recombines TRBV6-5 with TRBJ2-2, with TRBD1 matching 7 bases. Trimming took 10 bases from V and 7 from J; bases not matched to a gene: 3. Per the germline V gene, CDR1 is MNHEY and CDR2 is SVGAGI. There are 11 residues in the CDR3. The CDR3 loop is CATQGVGELFF. The CDR3 bases are TGTGCCACCCAGGGGGTCGGGGAGCTGTTTTTT.

This clonotype was found a few times. The chain uses TRBV6-8 and TRBJ2-3; 14 positions agree with TRBD2. The junction had 10 bases not matched to a gene; V was cut back by 10 bases and J by 1 base. Germline V gene data show CDR1 as MNHGY and CDR2 as SAAAGT. The length of the CDR3 is 17 residues. In DNA form, the CDR3 reads TGTGCCAACCCGGCACCGGGACTAGCGGGGGGCACAGATACGCAGTATTTT. It encodes CANPAPGLAGGTDTQYF.

The chain is built from TRBV15 and TRBJ2-7, with D possibly TRBD2 on 6 matching bases. V shed 1 base and J shed 3 bases, with 16 bases lying between them. The CDR3 runs 16 residues. The germline V gene encodes CDR1 LNHNV and CDR2 YYDKDF (reference sequence). Here the CDR3 DNA reads TGTGCCACCAGCAGAGGGTCTGGCCAGGAGGGCTACGAGCAGTACTTC. Residues: CATSRGSGQEGYEQYF.

The J gene is TRBJ1-3, the V gene TRBV10-3; no reliable D call. CDR3 length equals 15 residues. The germline CDR1 and CDR2 sequences are ENHRY and SYGVKD. The V and J ends lost 0 bases and 0 bases respectively, with 6 bases between them. The CDR3 loop reads CAISESRNSGNTIYF. CDR3 sequence (DNA): TGTGCCATCAGTGAGTCGAGAAACTCTGGAAACACCATATATTTT.

This sequence joins TRBV20-1 and TRBJ2-5; D may be TRBD1 or TRBD2 (5 bases each). This CDR3 has 13 amino acids. The germline CDR1 and CDR2 sequences are DFQATT and SNEGSKA (reference sequence). The ends were cut back, 7 bases at V and 4 bases at J, with 16 bases in the middle. CDR3 nucleotides: TGCAGTGGGGGACGGGATTGGGGAGAGACCCAGTACTTC. Translated: CSGGRDWGETQYF.

This clonotype has just a few counts. The chain links TRBV20-1 to TRBJ1-1; no firm D call. Germline CDR1 DFQATT, CDR2 SNEGSKA (reference sequence). There are 11 residues in the CDR3. In DNA, the CDR3 is TGCTCCGTGGCCGGGAACACTGAAGCTTTCTTT. Protein: CSVAGNTEAFF.

This clonotype was seen only a few times. The chain has TRBV6-5 and TRBJ1-6; no clear D gene. This CDR3 region has 16 residues. CDR1 MNHEY and CDR2 SVGAGI come from the germline V gene. The ends were cut back, 0 bases at V and 0 bases at J, with 6 bases in the middle. DNA for the CDR3: TGTGCCAGCAGTTACTCTCTCTACTCCTATAATTCACCCCTCCACTTT. This translates into CASSYSLYSYNSPLHF.

This clonotype has just a few counts. The chain joins TRBV12-3 or TRBV12-4 to TRBJ1-5; possible D gene TRBD1, 5 bases. Trimming stripped 5 bases from V and 3 bases from J, with 11 bases between. This CDR3 is 14 amino acids long. For the CDR3, the DNA is TGTGCCAGCAGTCATGCGACAGACAATCAGCCCCAGCATTTT. Protein product: CASSHATDNQPQHF.

This clonotype has just a few counts. The J gene is TRBJ1-1, the V gene TRBV29-1, with D perhaps matching TRBD1 (5 bases). Between the trimmed V and J ends, which lost 6 bases and 1 base, there was a span of 18 bases. This CDR3 has 15 amino acids. The germline gives CDR1 SQVTM, CDR2 ANQGSEA. The CDR3 region has the DNA TGCAGCGTGAAGGGACGGATGCTGACGAACACTGAAGCTTTCTTT. This sequence encodes CSVKGRMLTNTEAFF.

The chain has TRBV12-3 or TRBV12-4 and TRBJ2-3; possible D gene TRBD2, 6 bases. The CDR3 totals 15 residues. The V end lost 5 bases, the J end lost 0 bases, and 12 bases lay between the germline ends. The CDR3 protein is CASSPWGTSTDTQYF. For the CDR3, the DNA is TGTGCCAGCAGTCCATGGGGGACTAGCACAGATACGCAGTATTTT.

This clonotype was counted at least ten times. Written as DNA, the CDR3 is TGTGCCAGCAGCACCAAAGGACATCCGGATACGCAGTATTTT. Protein product: CASSTKGHPDTQYF. The rearrangement uses TRBV7-2 and TRBJ2-3; possible D gene TRBD1, 5 bases. This CDR3 is built from 14 residues. V was cut by 5 bases and J by 6 bases, with 15 bases left in between. Germline loops: CDR1 SGHTA, CDR2 FQGNSA.

This clonotype was detected only a few times. The V gene is TRBV12-3 or TRBV12-4, the J gene TRBJ1-2; 7 nucleotides line up with TRBD1. The length of the CDR3 is 14 residues. J lost 5 bases, V lost 1 base, and 4 bases had no gene match. CDR3: CASSLGDRIYGYTF. The CDR3, as DNA: TGTGCCAGCAGTTTAGGGGACAGAATATATGGCTACACCTTC.

This clonotype was picked up a small number of times. The gene calls are TRBV7-8 and TRBJ1-1; D remains ambiguous. The CDR3 extends over 13 amino acids. Between the trimmed V and J ends, which lost 1 base and 4 bases, there was a span of 7 bases. Germline V gene lookup returns CDR1 SGHVS and CDR2 FQNEAQ. CDR3 sequence (DNA): TGTGCCAGCAGCTTAGAACAGTTCACTGAAGCTTTCTTT. Translation gives CASSLEQFTEAFF.